The rows below give T cell receptor beta chains drawn from one sample of a study of T cell repertoires in cytomegalovirus infection. In TCRdb, the reads were re-called with MiXCR into one record per CDR3 protein. This table has roughly 600,000 distinct CDR3 sequences, 24% appearing once. The source material was CD8+ T cells from PBMCs. The source of these receptors is a human donor in good health (CMV status not recorded). Some clones in this sample may be carry-over from other donors' samples. Each CDR3 is given with its conserved first and last residue. The D gene is left open where the match is weak. Part of the rows lack a size; the others show once, few, many or a class for expanded clones.

abundance: many
v_gene: TRBV11-2
j_gene: TRBJ1-5
d_gene: -
CDR3aa: CASSRSLYNQPQHF
CDR3nt: TGTGCCAGCAGCCGGAGCTTGTACAATCAGCCCCAGCATTTT

abundance: few
v_gene: TRBV12-5
j_gene: TRBJ2-5
d_gene: TRBD1
CDR3aa: CASGLEGAGGSETQYF
CDR3nt: TGTGCTAGTGGTTTGGAGGGGGCAGGGGGCTCGGAGACCCAGTACTTC

abundance: -
v_gene: TRBV15
j_gene: TRBJ1-3
d_gene: TRBD1
CDR3aa: CATSNDRGIRSGNTIYF
CDR3nt: TGTGCCACCAGCAACGACAGGGGTATTAGGAGTGGAAACACCATATATTTT

abundance: many
v_gene: TRBV11-3
j_gene: TRBJ1-5
d_gene: -
CDR3aa: CASSLGKLPSRYSNQPQHF
CDR3nt: TGTGCCAGCAGCTTGGGGAAACTCCCTTCGAGGTATAGCAATCAGCCCCAGCATTTT

abundance: few
v_gene: TRBV28
j_gene: TRBJ2-3
d_gene: -
CDR3aa: CASTLGAGTQYF
CDR3nt: TGTGCCAGCACCCTAGGGGCAGGTACGCAGTATTTT

abundance: -
v_gene: TRBV6-5
j_gene: TRBJ1-2
d_gene: -
CDR3aa: CASHPPMSEFYTF
CDR3nt: TGTGCCAGCCATCCTCCTATGTCCGAATTCTACACCTTC

abundance: few
v_gene: TRBV7-9
j_gene: TRBJ2-1
d_gene: -
CDR3aa: CASSSQVPYNEQFF
CDR3nt: TGTGCCAGCAGCTCACAGGTTCCCTACAATGAGCAGTTCTTC

abundance: -
v_gene: TRBV20-1
j_gene: TRBJ2-1
d_gene: TRBD1
CDR3aa: CSARGTDDYNEQFF
CDR3nt: TGCAGTGCTAGGGGGACAGATGACTACAATGAGCAGTTCTTC

abundance: -
v_gene: TRBV29-1
j_gene: TRBJ1-2
d_gene: TRBD1
CDR3aa: CSVAGTGFANYGYTF
CDR3nt: TGCAGCGTGGCCGGGACAGGGTTTGCAAACTATGGCTACACCTTC

abundance: -
v_gene: TRBV27
j_gene: TRBJ1-2
d_gene: TRBD1
CDR3aa: CASHEGQPNYGYTF
CDR3nt: TGTGCCAGCCATGAGGGACAGCCCAACTATGGCTACACCTTC

abundance: few
v_gene: TRBV6-2/TRBV6-3
j_gene: TRBJ2-2
d_gene: -
CDR3aa: CASSPAFGGELFF
CDR3nt: TGTGCCAGCAGTCCAGCATTCGGCGGGGAGCTGTTTTTT

abundance: few
v_gene: TRBV2
j_gene: TRBJ1-6
d_gene: -
CDR3aa: CASSEARGVYNSPLHF
CDR3nt: TGTGCCAGCAGTGAAGCGCGAGGGGTCTATAATTCACCCCTCCACTTT

abundance: many
v_gene: TRBV25-1
j_gene: TRBJ2-3
d_gene: -
CDR3aa: CASLGHRTDTQYF
CDR3nt: TGTGCCAGCTTGGGACATCGCACAGATACGCAGTATTTT

abundance: many
v_gene: TRBV12-3/TRBV12-4
j_gene: TRBJ2-1
d_gene: -
CDR3aa: CASSLIGSSYNEQFF
CDR3nt: TGTGCCAGCAGTTTAATCGGGAGCTCCTACAATGAGCAGTTCTTC

abundance: -
v_gene: TRBV6-6
j_gene: TRBJ1-1
d_gene: TRBD1
CDR3aa: CASSNRGLREAFF
CDR3nt: TGTGCCAGCAGTAACAGGGGGCTTCGTGAAGCTTTCTTT

abundance: once
v_gene: TRBV4-3
j_gene: TRBJ2-2
d_gene: -
CDR3aa: CASSQGRYGTGELFF
CDR3nt: TGCGCCAGCAGCCAAGGGAGGTATGGCACCGGGGAGCTGTTTTTT

abundance: few
v_gene: TRBV12-3/TRBV12-4
j_gene: TRBJ2-5
d_gene: -
CDR3aa: CASSLGATRETQYF
CDR3nt: TGTGCCAGCAGCTTAGGGGCCACGAGAGAGACCCAGTACTTC

abundance: -
v_gene: TRBV29-1
j_gene: TRBJ1-1
d_gene: TRBD1
CDR3aa: CSVEVGQIEAFF
CDR3nt: TGCAGCGTTGAAGTGGGACAGATTGAAGCTTTCTTT

abundance: many
v_gene: TRBV7-8
j_gene: TRBJ2-5
d_gene: -
CDR3aa: CASSLRKSEETQYF
CDR3nt: TGTGCCAGCAGCTTAAGGAAGTCGGAAGAGACCCAGTACTTC

abundance: -
v_gene: TRBV7-9
j_gene: TRBJ1-4
d_gene: -
CDR3aa: CASSWDNSAEKLFF
CDR3nt: TGTGCCAGCAGCTGGGACAACAGCGCTGAAAAACTGTTTTTT

abundance: -
v_gene: TRBV9
j_gene: TRBJ2-1
d_gene: -
CDR3aa: CASSVTGQKLWNNEQFF
CDR3nt: TGTGCCAGCAGCGTAACCGGACAGAAATTATGGAACAATGAGCAGTTCTTC

abundance: -
v_gene: TRBV12-3/TRBV12-4
j_gene: TRBJ2-2
d_gene: -
CDR3aa: CASSENIGELFF
CDR3nt: TGTGCCAGCTCGGAGAACATCGGGGAGCTGTTTTTT

abundance: few
v_gene: TRBV28
j_gene: TRBJ1-2
d_gene: -
CDR3aa: CASKPRGFANYGYTF
CDR3nt: TGTGCCAGCAAACCCCGCGGATTCGCTAACTATGGCTACACCTTC

abundance: few
v_gene: TRBV20-1
j_gene: TRBJ2-5
d_gene: -
CDR3aa: CSAGFLYRDGELRETQYF
CDR3nt: TGCAGTGCTGGCTTCCTTTACAGGGACGGAGAACTACGGGAGACCCAGTACTTC

abundance: many
v_gene: TRBV7-8
j_gene: TRBJ1-5
d_gene: -
CDR3aa: CASSFEGLLSNQPQHF
CDR3nt: TGTGCCAGCAGCTTCGAGGGGCTCCTTAGCAATCAGCCCCAGCATTTT

abundance: -
v_gene: TRBV24-1
j_gene: TRBJ2-1
d_gene: -
CDR3aa: CATSDLRWGNEQFF
CDR3nt: TGTGCCACCAGTGATTTGCGGTGGGGCAATGAGCAGTTCTTC

abundance: -
v_gene: TRBV20-1
j_gene: TRBJ2-3
d_gene: -
CDR3aa: CSVAPDTQYF
CDR3nt: TGCAGTGTAGCACCGGATACGCAGTATTTT

abundance: -
v_gene: TRBV7-9
j_gene: TRBJ2-1
d_gene: -
CDR3aa: CASRPTATRKEQFF
CDR3nt: TGTGCCAGCAGACCGACGGCGACGAGGAAGGAGCAGTTCTTC

abundance: -
v_gene: TRBV29-1
j_gene: TRBJ1-3
d_gene: TRBD1
CDR3aa: CSVSLTGTGNTIYF
CDR3nt: TGCAGCGTTTCCCTGACAGGGACCGGAAACACCATATATTTT

abundance: few
v_gene: TRBV5-1
j_gene: TRBJ2-1
d_gene: TRBD2
CDR3aa: CASSLSAGGQEQFF
CDR3nt: TGCGCCAGCAGCTTGTCAGCGGGGGGGCAGGAGCAGTTCTTC

abundance: -
v_gene: TRBV20-1
j_gene: TRBJ2-1
d_gene: TRBD2
CDR3aa: CSARVSGGDYSYNEQFF
CDR3nt: TGCAGTGCTAGAGTTAGCGGGGGGGATTACTCCTACAATGAGCAGTTCTTC

abundance: many
v_gene: TRBV6-6
j_gene: TRBJ1-1
d_gene: -
CDR3aa: CASSYTGTPNTEAFF
CDR3nt: TGTGCCAGCAGCTACACCGGGACACCGAACACTGAAGCTTTCTTT

abundance: many
v_gene: TRBV5-5
j_gene: TRBJ1-5
d_gene: -
CDR3aa: CASSLEGLSNQPQHF
CDR3nt: TGTGCCAGCAGCTTGGAGGGGTTAAGCAATCAGCCCCAGCATTTT

abundance: many
v_gene: TRBV7-2
j_gene: TRBJ2-1
d_gene: -
CDR3aa: CASSHWTVYNEQFF
CDR3nt: TGTGCCAGCAGCCACTGGACAGTTTACAATGAGCAGTTCTTC

abundance: many
v_gene: TRBV12-3/TRBV12-4
j_gene: TRBJ2-7
d_gene: -
CDR3aa: CASSWRDTSYEQYF
CDR3nt: TGTGCCAGCAGTTGGCGGGACACTTCCTACGAGCAGTACTTC

abundance: -
v_gene: TRBV20-1
j_gene: TRBJ2-7
d_gene: TRBD2
CDR3aa: CSAREGGYYEQYF
CDR3nt: TGCAGTGCTAGAGAGGGGGGGTACTACGAGCAGTACTTC

abundance: -
v_gene: TRBV6-2/TRBV6-3
j_gene: TRBJ1-6
d_gene: -
CDR3aa: CASSYRINPGNSPLHF
CDR3nt: TGTGCCAGCAGTTACCGGATTAACCCTGGGAATTCACCCCTCCACTTT

abundance: many
v_gene: TRBV28
j_gene: TRBJ2-5
d_gene: -
CDR3aa: CASMGGIAVWGLETQYF
CDR3nt: TGTGCCAGCATGGGAGGGATAGCTGTTTGGGGGCTAGAGACCCAGTACTTC

abundance: -
v_gene: TRBV10-3
j_gene: TRBJ2-1
d_gene: TRBD2
CDR3aa: CAISLLAGEHNEQFF
CDR3nt: TGTGCCATCAGTTTACTAGCGGGGGAACACAATGAGCAGTTCTTC

abundance: few
v_gene: TRBV12-5
j_gene: TRBJ1-3
d_gene: -
CDR3aa: CASGLVLADGSGNTVYF
CDR3nt: TGTGCTAGTGGTTTGGTACTGGCAGACGGCTCTGGAAACACCGTATATTTT

abundance: many
v_gene: TRBV6-5
j_gene: TRBJ1-2
d_gene: -
CDR3aa: CASSYSSQGGYTF
CDR3nt: TGTGCCAGCAGTTACTCAAGCCAGGGTGGCTACACCTTC

abundance: -
v_gene: TRBV28
j_gene: TRBJ1-1
d_gene: -
CDR3aa: CASSLKGWNTEAFF
CDR3nt: TGTGCCAGCAGTTTAAAGGGGTGGAACACTGAAGCTTTCTTT

abundance: many
v_gene: TRBV7-6
j_gene: TRBJ2-6
d_gene: -
CDR3aa: CASSIRSPPAVGANVLTF
CDR3nt: TGTGCCAGCAGCATAAGATCCCCCCCCGCGGTAGGGGCCAACGTCCTGACTTTC

abundance: few
v_gene: TRBV7-6
j_gene: TRBJ2-2
d_gene: -
CDR3aa: CASSFHPPGASPNTGELFF
CDR3nt: TGTGCCAGCAGCTTCCATCCCCCAGGGGCCTCACCGAACACCGGGGAGCTGTTTTTT

abundance: few
v_gene: TRBV29-1
j_gene: TRBJ1-1
d_gene: -
CDR3aa: CSVKTAMNTEAFF
CDR3nt: TGCAGCGTGAAGACAGCGATGAACACTGAAGCTTTCTTT

abundance: many
v_gene: TRBV6-6
j_gene: TRBJ1-5
d_gene: -
CDR3aa: CASSYGPSNQPQHF
CDR3nt: TGTGCCAGCAGTTACGGTCCTAGCAATCAGCCCCAGCATTTT

abundance: many
v_gene: TRBV7-2
j_gene: TRBJ2-1
d_gene: TRBD1
CDR3aa: CASSLGGTAYNEQFF
CDR3nt: TGTGCCAGCAGCTTAGGTGGGACAGCCTACAATGAGCAGTTCTTC

abundance: few
v_gene: TRBV20-1
j_gene: TRBJ2-3
d_gene: TRBD1
CDR3aa: CSSLRTQGTDTQYF
CDR3nt: TGCAGCTCCTTGAGGACACAGGGGACAGATACGCAGTATTTT

abundance: -
v_gene: TRBV2
j_gene: TRBJ2-3
d_gene: TRBD1
CDR3aa: CASIVRGRRDTQYF
CDR3nt: TGTGCCAGCATCGTCAGGGGGCGCAGGGATACGCAGTATTTT

abundance: -
v_gene: TRBV2
j_gene: TRBJ2-1
d_gene: TRBD1
CDR3aa: CASSSGQARSSYNEQFF
CDR3nt: TGTGCCAGCAGCTCGGGACAGGCAAGAAGCTCCTACAATGAGCAGTTCTTC

abundance: once
v_gene: TRBV29-1
j_gene: TRBJ1-1
d_gene: -
CDR3aa: CSVTGIAEAFF
CDR3nt: TGCAGTGTCACAGGGATCGCTGAAGCTTTCTTT

abundance: few
v_gene: TRBV4-3
j_gene: TRBJ1-1
d_gene: TRBD1
CDR3aa: CASSQVTGETEAFF
CDR3nt: TGCGCCAGCAGCCAGGTTACAGGGGAGACTGAAGCTTTCTTT

abundance: -
v_gene: TRBV6-1
j_gene: TRBJ2-2
d_gene: TRBD2
CDR3aa: CASSELGTSGGAVFIGELFF
CDR3nt: TGTGCCAGCAGTGAATTGGGTACTAGCGGGGGGGCAGTTTTCATCGGGGAGCTGTTTTTT

abundance: few
v_gene: TRBV7-9
j_gene: TRBJ2-1
d_gene: -
CDR3aa: CASSLARYSYNEQFF
CDR3nt: TGTGCCAGCAGCTTAGCACGCTACTCCTACAATGAGCAGTTCTTC

abundance: many
v_gene: TRBV27
j_gene: TRBJ2-7
d_gene: -
CDR3aa: CASSLSGTSYEQYF
CDR3nt: TGTGCCAGCAGTTTAAGTGGGACATCCTACGAGCAGTACTTC

abundance: few
v_gene: TRBV20-1
j_gene: TRBJ2-1
d_gene: TRBD2
CDR3aa: CSAGPTSGGAWSYNEQFF
CDR3nt: TGCAGTGCTGGCCCTACTAGCGGGGGGGCCTGGTCCTACAATGAGCAGTTCTTC

abundance: -
v_gene: TRBV10-2
j_gene: TRBJ1-2
d_gene: -
CDR3aa: CASSEENRSHIQTF
CDR3nt: TGCGCCAGCAGTGAGGAAAACAGGTCCCACATTCAGACCTTC